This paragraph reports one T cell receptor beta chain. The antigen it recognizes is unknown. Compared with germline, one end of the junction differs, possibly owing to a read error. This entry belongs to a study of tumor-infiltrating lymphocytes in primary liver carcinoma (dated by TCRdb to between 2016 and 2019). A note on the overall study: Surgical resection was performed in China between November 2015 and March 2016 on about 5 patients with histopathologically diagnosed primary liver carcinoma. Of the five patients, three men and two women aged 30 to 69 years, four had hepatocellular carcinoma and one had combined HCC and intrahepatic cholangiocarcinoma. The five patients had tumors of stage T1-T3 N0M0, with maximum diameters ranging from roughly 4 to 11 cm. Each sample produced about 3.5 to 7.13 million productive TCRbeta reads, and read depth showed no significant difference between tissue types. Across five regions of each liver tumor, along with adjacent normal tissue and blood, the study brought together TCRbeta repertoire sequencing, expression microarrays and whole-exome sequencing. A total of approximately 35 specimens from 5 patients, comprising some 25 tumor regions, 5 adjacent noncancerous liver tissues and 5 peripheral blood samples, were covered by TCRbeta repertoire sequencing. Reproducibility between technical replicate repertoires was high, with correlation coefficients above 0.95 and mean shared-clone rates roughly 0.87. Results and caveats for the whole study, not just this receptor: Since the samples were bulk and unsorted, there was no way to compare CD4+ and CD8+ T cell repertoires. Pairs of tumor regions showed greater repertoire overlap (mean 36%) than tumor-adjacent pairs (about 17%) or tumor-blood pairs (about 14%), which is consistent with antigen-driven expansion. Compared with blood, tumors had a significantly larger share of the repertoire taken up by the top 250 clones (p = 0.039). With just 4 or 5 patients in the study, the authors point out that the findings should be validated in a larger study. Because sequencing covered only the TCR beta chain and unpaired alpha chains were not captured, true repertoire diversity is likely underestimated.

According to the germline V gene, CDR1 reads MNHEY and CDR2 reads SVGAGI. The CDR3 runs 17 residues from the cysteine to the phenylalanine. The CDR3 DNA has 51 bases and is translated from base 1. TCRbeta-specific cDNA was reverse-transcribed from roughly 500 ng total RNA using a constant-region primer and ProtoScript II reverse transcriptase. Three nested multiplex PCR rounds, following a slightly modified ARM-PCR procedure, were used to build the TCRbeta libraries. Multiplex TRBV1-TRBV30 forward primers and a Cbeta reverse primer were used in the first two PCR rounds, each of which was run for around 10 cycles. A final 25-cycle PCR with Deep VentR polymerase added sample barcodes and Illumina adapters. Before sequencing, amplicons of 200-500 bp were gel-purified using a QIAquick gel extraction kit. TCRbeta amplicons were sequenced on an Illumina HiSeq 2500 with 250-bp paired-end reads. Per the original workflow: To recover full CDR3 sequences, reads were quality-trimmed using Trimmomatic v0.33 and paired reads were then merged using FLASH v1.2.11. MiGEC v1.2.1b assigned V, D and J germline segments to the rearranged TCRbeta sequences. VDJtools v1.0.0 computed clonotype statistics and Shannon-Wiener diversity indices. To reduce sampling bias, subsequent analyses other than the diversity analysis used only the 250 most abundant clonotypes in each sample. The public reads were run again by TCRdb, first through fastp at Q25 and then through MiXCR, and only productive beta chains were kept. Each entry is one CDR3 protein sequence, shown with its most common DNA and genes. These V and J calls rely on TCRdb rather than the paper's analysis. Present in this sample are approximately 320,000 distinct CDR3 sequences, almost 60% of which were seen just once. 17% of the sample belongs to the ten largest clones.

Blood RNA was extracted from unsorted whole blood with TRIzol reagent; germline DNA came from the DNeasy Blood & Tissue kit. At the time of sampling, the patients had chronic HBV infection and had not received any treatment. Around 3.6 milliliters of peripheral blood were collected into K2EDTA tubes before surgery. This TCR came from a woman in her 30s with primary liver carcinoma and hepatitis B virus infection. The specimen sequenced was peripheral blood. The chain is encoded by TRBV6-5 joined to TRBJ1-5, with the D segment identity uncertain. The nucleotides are TGTACCAGCAGTTACTATCCGGTCGGAAATAGCAATCAGTCCCAGCATTTT. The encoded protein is CTSSYYPVGNSNQSQHF.